The 4 T cell receptor beta chains reported below all come from one sample, sequenced in a study of blood T cell repertoires in COVID-19. Profiling relied on immunoSEQ multiplex PCR, and the TCRdb table lists in-frame clones only, not all of them. The table has 60,000 to 70,000 clones, 70% to 90% seen once; the top ten hold approximately 15%. The sequencing sample was made of peripheral blood. The receptors derive from a man between 35 and 55 years old with COVID-19, enrolled during active disease.

The chain combines TRBV30 with TRBJ1-2, with a weak D call TRBD1 (5 bases). This CDR3 spans 17 amino acids. Germline V CDR1 and CDR2: GTSNPN, SVGIG (reference sequence). The germline V and J ends were trimmed by 2 bases and 0 bases, with 19 bases remaining between them. CDR3 sequence (DNA): TGTGCCTGGAGTCTGGGGCCCAACTCAGTGCCTAACTATGGCTACACCTTC. Translation gives CAWSLGPNSVPNYGYTF. Full variable domain (remainder filled in from reference TRBV30 and TRBJ1-2): SQTIHQWPATLVQPVGSPLSLECTVEGTSNPNLYWYRQAAGRGLQLLFYSVGIGQISSEVPQNLSASRPQDRQFILSSKKLLLSDSGFYLCAWSLGPNSVPNYGYTFGSGTRLTVV.

The chain is built from TRBV11-2 and TRBJ1-1; perhaps TRBD1 as D (5 bases). Deletions cut 1 base from V and 3 bases from J, with 9 bases between. The CDR3 has 14 amino acids. Germline CDR1 is SGHAT and CDR2 is FQNNGV. CDR3 sequence reads: CASSLAGVDTEAFF. DNA of the CDR3: TGTGCCAGCAGCTTAGCGGGGGTCGACACTGAAGCTTTCTTT. Supplemented by reference TRBV11-2 and TRBJ1-1, the full variable domain reads EAGVAQSPRYKIIEKRQSVAFWCNPISGHATLYWYQQILGQGPKLLIQFQNNGVVDDSQLPKDRFSAERLKGVDSTLKIQPAKLEDSAVYLCASSLAGVDTEAFFGQGTRLTVV.

As for this clone: Other nucleotide sequences in the sample specify the same CDR3. The chain has TRBV5-1 and TRBJ2-5, with 8 bases fitting TRBD1. The CDR3 loop spans 13 amino acids. CDR1 and CDR2 (germline): SGHRS, YFSETQ. The V and J ends lost 0 bases and 5 bases, in that order; junction bases with no gene match: 0. The CDR3 DNA sequence: TGCGCCAGCAGCTTGGGACAGGGGGAGACCCAGTACTTC. Its protein is CASSLGQGETQYF.

The chain links TRBV5-1 to TRBJ1-3; the D is unclear. The CDR3 consists of 15 residues. Germline CDR1 and CDR2: SGHRS and YFSETQ. V lost 1 base and J 4 bases, leaving 12 bases between the germline ends. The CDR3 reads CASSLNIYAGNTIYF. CDR3 coding DNA: TGCGCCAGCAGCTTGAATATATACGCGGGAAACACCATATATTTT.